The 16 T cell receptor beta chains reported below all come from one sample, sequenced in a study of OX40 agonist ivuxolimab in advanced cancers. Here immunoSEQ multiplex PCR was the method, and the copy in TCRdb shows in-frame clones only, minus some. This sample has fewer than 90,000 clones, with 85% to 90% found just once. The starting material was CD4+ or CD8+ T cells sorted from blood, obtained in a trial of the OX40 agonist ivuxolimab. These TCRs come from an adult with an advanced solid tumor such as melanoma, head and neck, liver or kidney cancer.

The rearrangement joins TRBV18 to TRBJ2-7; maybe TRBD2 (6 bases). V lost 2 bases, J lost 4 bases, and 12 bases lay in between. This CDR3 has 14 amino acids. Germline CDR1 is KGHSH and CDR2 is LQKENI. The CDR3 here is CASSPYRDSYEQYF. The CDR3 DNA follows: TGTGCCAGCTCACCATATCGGGACTCTTACGAGCAGTACTTC.

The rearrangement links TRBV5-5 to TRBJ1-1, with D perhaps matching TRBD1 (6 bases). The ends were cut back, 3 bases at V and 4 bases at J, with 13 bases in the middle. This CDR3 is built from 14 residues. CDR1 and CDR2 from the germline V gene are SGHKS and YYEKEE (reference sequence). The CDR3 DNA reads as TGTGCCAGCAGCTCTTGGGGGGCGCGCACTGAAGCTTTCTTT. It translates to CASSSWGARTEAFF.

In DNA, the CDR3 is TGTGCCTGGAGTAAAGGAAGGACAGGGACAAAAGGCACTGAAGCTTTCTTT. This encodes CAWSKGRTGTKGTEAFF. The chain employs TRBV30 and TRBJ1-1, with 8 bases matching TRBD1. Per germline, CDR1 GTSNPN and CDR2 SVGIG (reference sequence). Unmatched junction bases numbered 15, after V lost 2 bases and J lost 4 bases. This CDR3 is built from 17 residues. Filled out from reference TRBV30 and TRBJ1-1, the complete variable domain reads SQTIHQWPATLVQPVGSPLSLECTVEGTSNPNLYWYRQAAGRGLQLLFYSVGIGQISSEVPQNLSASRPQDRQFILSSKKLLLSDSGFYLCAWSKGRTGTKGTEAFFGQGTRLTVV.

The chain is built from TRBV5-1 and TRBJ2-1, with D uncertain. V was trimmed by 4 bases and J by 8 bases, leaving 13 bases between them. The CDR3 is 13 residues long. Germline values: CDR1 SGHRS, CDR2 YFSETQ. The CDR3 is CASSLGRVYEQFF. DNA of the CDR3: TGCGCCAGCAGCCTTGGACGGGTCTATGAGCAGTTCTTC.

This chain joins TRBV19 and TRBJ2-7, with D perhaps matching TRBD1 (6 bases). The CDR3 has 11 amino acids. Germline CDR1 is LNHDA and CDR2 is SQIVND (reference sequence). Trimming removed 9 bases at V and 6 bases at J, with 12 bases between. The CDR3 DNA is TGTGCCAGGTACAGGGCCCTCGAGCAGTACTTC. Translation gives CARYRALEQYF.

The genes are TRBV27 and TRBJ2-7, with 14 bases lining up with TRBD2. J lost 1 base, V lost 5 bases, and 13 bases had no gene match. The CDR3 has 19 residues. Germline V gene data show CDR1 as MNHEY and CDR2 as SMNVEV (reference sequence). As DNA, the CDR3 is TGTGCCAGCAGTCCGGGTTGGGGACTAGCGGGAGAGCGTTCCTACGAGCAGTACTTC. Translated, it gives CASSPGWGLAGERSYEQYF.

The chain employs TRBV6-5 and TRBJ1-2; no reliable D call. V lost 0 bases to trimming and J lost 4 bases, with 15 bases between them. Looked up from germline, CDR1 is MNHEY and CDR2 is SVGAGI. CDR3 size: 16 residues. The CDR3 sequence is CASSYSGPEAFYGYTF. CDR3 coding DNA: TGTGCCAGCAGTTACTCGGGTCCTGAGGCATTCTATGGCTACACCTTC.

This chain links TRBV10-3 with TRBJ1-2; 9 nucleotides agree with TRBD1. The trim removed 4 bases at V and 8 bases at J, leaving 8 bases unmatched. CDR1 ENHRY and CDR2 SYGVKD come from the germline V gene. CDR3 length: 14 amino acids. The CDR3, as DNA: TGTGCCATCAGTGGGTCACATACAGGGGGCGGCTACACCTTC. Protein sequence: CAISGSHTGGGYTF.

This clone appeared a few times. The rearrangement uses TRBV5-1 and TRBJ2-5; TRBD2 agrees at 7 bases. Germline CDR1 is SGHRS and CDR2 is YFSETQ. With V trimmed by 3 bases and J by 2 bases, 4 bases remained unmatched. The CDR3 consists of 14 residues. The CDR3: CASSSPGGQETQYF. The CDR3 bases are TGCGCCAGCAGCTCCCCGGGGGGTCAAGAGACCCAGTACTTC.

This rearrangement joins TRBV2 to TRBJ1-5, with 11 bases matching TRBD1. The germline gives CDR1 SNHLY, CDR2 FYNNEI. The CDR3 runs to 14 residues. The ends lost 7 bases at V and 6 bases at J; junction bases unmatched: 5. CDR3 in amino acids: CASTGTGGSQPQHF. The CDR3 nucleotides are TGTGCCAGCACAGGGACAGGGGGATCTCAGCCCCAGCATTTT.

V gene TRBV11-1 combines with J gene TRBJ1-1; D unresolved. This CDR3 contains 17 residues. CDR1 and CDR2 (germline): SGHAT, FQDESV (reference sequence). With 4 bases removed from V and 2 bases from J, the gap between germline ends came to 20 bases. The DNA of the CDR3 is TGTGCCAGCAGCTCGGCCAAAACGGGTGGAGGTAACACTGAAGCTTTCTTT. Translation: CASSSAKTGGGNTEAFF.

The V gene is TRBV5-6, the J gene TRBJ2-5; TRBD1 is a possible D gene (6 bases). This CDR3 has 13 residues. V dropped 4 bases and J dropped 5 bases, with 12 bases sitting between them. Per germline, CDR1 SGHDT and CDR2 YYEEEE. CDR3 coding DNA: TGTGCCAGCAGCCCGGACAGAGCGGAGACCCAGTACTTC. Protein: CASSPDRAETQYF.

CDR3 in DNA: TGCGCCAGCAGCTTGGCGGTGGGGCCCGGGGGGGAGACCCAGTACTTC. As protein: CASSLAVGPGGETQYF. This rearrangement joins TRBV5-1 to TRBJ2-5; 7 bases fit TRBD2. Germline V lookup: CDR1 SGHRS, CDR2 YFSETQ. V shed 0 bases and J 5 bases; nucleotides not matched to a gene: 10. The CDR3 consists of 16 residues.

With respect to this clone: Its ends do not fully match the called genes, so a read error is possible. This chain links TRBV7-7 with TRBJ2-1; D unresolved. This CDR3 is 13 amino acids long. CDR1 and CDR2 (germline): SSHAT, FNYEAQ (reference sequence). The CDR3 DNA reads TGTGCTAGCAGCTCCCACGGACGAAATGAGCAGTTCTTC. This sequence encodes CASSSHGRNEQFF.

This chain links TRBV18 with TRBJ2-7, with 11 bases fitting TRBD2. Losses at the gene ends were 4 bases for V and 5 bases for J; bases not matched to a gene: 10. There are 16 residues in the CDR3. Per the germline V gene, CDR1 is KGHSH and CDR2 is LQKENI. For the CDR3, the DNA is TGTGCCAGCTCACTCTCCTTAGCGGGAGGGAAGCACGAGCAGTACTTC. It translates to CASSLSLAGGKHEQYF.

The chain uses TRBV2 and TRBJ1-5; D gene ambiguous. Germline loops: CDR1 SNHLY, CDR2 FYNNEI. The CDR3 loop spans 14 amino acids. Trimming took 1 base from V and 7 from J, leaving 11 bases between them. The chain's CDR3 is CASSEDSYMQPQHF. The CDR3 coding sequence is TGTGCCAGCAGTGAAGACAGTTATATGCAGCCCCAGCATTTT.